The 18 T cell receptor beta chains presented below share a single source sample, sequenced in a study of cytomegalovirus exposure and HLA in healthy donors. Data came from immunoSEQ multiplex PCR; TCRdb stores just in-frame clones and leaves some out. The sample records about 79,000 clones, roughly 93% being singletons. The sequencing sample was made of PBMCs. The receptors stem from a woman in her thirties in good health and CMV-seronegative.

Note on this clone: A read error may account for a junction end that differs from germline. The rearrangement uses TRBV6-1 and TRBJ2-6; D might be TRBD1 (5 bases). The germline V gene encodes CDR1 MNHNS and CDR2 SASEGT. The CDR3 consists of 15 residues. The CDR3 sequence: CASSEDRSGANVLTF. Here the CDR3 DNA reads TGTGCCAGCAGCGAAGACAGATCTGGGGCCAACGTCCTGACTTTC.

This chain uses TRBV5-4 with TRBJ2-5; TRBD2 aligns across 9 bases. The germline gives CDR1 SGHNT, CDR2 YYREEE (reference sequence). The trim removed 0 bases at V and 5 bases at J, leaving 5 bases unmatched. The CDR3 runs to 15 residues. As DNA, the CDR3 is TGTGCCAGCAGCTTGGAGGGCGGGGGGGCGGAGACCCAGTACTTC. It is translated as CASSLEGGGAETQYF.

This chain connects TRBV4-1 to TRBJ2-1; 14 bases are shared with TRBD2. The CDR3 runs to 17 residues. V gave up 0 bases and J gave up 7 bases; unmatched junction bases: 5. Per germline, CDR1 MGHRA and CDR2 YSYEKL. The DNA for the CDR3 is TGCGCCAGCAGCCAAGAGGGGACTAGCGGGAGTGGTAATGAGCAGTTCTTC. As protein: CASSQEGTSGSGNEQFF.

This clone was observed a single time. The chain links TRBV12-1 to TRBJ1-4; TRBD1 is the table's D call, not checked against the DNA. TRBV12-1 is marked as a pseudogene. The CDR3 is made up of 20 amino acids. The CDR3 DNA reads TGTGCCAGCAGCAAGGGACCGGGACAGGGGCTCCCTGCAACTAATGAAAAACTGTTTTTT. Amino acids: CASSKGPGQGLPATNEKLFF.

The chain uses TRBV6-1 and TRBJ2-3; a weak D match, TRBD1 (5 bases). CDR3 length: 18 amino acids. Trimming removed 0 bases from V and 5 bases from J, with 21 bases in between. From germline, CDR1 is MNHNS and CDR2 SASEGT. The CDR3 sequence is CASSEADWTSGPIDTQYF. The CDR3 region has the DNA TGTGCCAGCAGTGAAGCAGACTGGACATCCGGACCGATAGATACGCAGTATTTT.

The chain carries TRBV5-1 and TRBJ1-3; TRBD1 is a possible D gene (5 bases). The CDR3 consists of 14 residues. Germline V gene sequence: CDR1 SGHRS, CDR2 YFSETQ. V lost 0 bases to trimming and J lost 3 bases, with 7 bases between them. The chain's CDR3 is CASSLDGGGNTIYF. The CDR3 DNA is TGCGCCAGCAGCTTGGACGGGGGTGGAAACACCATATATTTT.

The chain combines TRBV6-5 with TRBJ2-3; maybe TRBD2 (7 bases). CDR3 length: 15 amino acids. Germline-derived CDR1 and CDR2 are MNHEY and SVGAGI. Trimming took off 0 bases at V and 5 bases at J, with 12 bases between the two ends. The CDR3 sequence is CASSYSAGDIDTQYF. The CDR3 bases are TGTGCCAGCAGTTACTCCGCGGGGGACATAGATACGCAGTATTTT.

This chain uses TRBV28 with TRBJ2-7, with 8 bases matching TRBD1. The trim removed 6 bases at V and 2 bases at J, leaving 6 bases unmatched. The germline gives CDR1 MDHEN, CDR2 SYDVKM. CDR3 length: 14 residues. CDR3 sequence reads: CASSQGAPPYEQYF. The CDR3 bases are TGTGCCAGCAGCCAGGGGGCACCCCCCTACGAGCAGTACTTC.

This chain uses TRBV30 with TRBJ2-7; TRBD2 matches 7 bases. The CDR3 length is 13 residues. Trimming removed 3 bases from V and 5 bases from J; junction bases left unmatched: 7. Germline V gene lookup returns CDR1 GTSNPN and CDR2 SVGIG (reference sequence). Here the CDR3 reads CAWREGGSDEQYF. The CDR3 nucleotides are TGTGCCTGGAGGGAGGGAGGGAGCGACGAGCAGTACTTC. The full variable domain, in which reference TRBV30 and TRBJ2-7 provide the parts outside the CDR3, is SQTIHQWPATLVQPVGSPLSLECTVEGTSNPNLYWYRQAAGRGLQLLFYSVGIGQISSEVPQNLSASRPQDRQFILSSKKLLLSDSGFYLCAWREGGSDEQYFGPGTRLTVT.

The V and J genes are TRBV5-5 and TRBJ2-1, with 9 bases identical to TRBD2. Germline CDR1 is SGHKS and CDR2 is YYEKEE (reference sequence). The CDR3 sequence is 15 residues long. V dropped 2 bases and J dropped 4; count of bases not matched to a gene: 4. The CDR3 region is CASSLSSGTYNEQFF. CDR3 in DNA: TGTGCCAGCAGCTTATCTAGCGGGACGTACAATGAGCAGTTCTTC.

The chain links TRBV4-1 to TRBJ2-2; 9 bases are a match to TRBD1. V shed 1 base and J 10 bases; nucleotides not matched to a gene: 13. This CDR3 is 17 amino acids long. Germline CDR1 reads MGHRA; CDR2 reads YSYEKL. CDR3 bases: TGCGCCAGCAGCCAAGTCTCACAGGGGGCAAGTTCGCAGGAGCTGTTTTTT. Encoded protein: CASSQVSQGASSQELFF.

This clone was picked up one time. V and J are TRBV6-5 and TRBJ1-5; D perhaps matches TRBD1 (5 bases). CDR1 is MNHEY, CDR2 SVGAGI, per germline. The CDR3 runs 16 residues. Trimming stripped 4 bases from V and 1 base from J, with 14 bases between. The CDR3 DNA reads as TGTGCCAGCAGTTCCCGGGGGGGACGCAGCAATCAGCCCCAGCATTTT. As protein: CASSSRGGRSNQPQHF.

This chain uses TRBV5-1 with TRBJ2-1; possibly TRBD2 for D (6 bases). The CDR3 consists of 15 residues. V shed 5 bases and J shed 6 bases, with 18 bases lying between them. Germline CDR1 is SGHRS and CDR2 is YFSETQ. CDR3: CASRSREIGTNEQFF. CDR3 DNA: TGCGCCAGCAGATCACGGGAGATAGGGACCAATGAGCAGTTCTTC. The whole variable domain, remainder taken from reference TRBV5-1 and TRBJ2-1, is KAGVTQTPRYLIKTRGQQVTLSCSPISGHRSVSWYQQTPGQGLQFLFEYFSETQRNKGNFPGRFSGRQFSNSRSEMNVSTLELGDSALYLCASRSREIGTNEQFFGPGTRLTVL.

The chain couples TRBV6-1 to TRBJ2-3; 12 nucleotides align to TRBD2. V was pared by 7 bases and J by 1 base, with 3 bases of the junction left unmatched. The CDR3 totals 15 residues. Germline V lookup: CDR1 MNHNS, CDR2 SASEGT. DNA of the CDR3: TGTGCCAGCAATCCTAGCGGGGGGGGCACAGATACGCAGTATTTT. This sequence encodes CASNPSGGGTDTQYF.

The count of this clone is one. V usage is TRBV28 and J usage is TRBJ2-7; 10 nucleotides agree with TRBD1. CDR1 and CDR2 from the germline V gene are MDHEN and SYDVKM. This CDR3 comprises 15 residues. V trimming: 3 bases; J trimming: 3 bases; junction bases outside the gene matches: 5. Here the CDR3 DNA reads TGTGCCAGCAGTTTCCGACAGGGGGCTTTCTACGAGCAGTACTTC. It specifies CASSFRQGAFYEQYF.

The chain joins TRBV7-9 to TRBJ1-1; 11 nucleotides align to TRBD1. The V gene end was trimmed by 5 bases and the J gene end by 3 bases; junction bases not matched to a gene: 5. Looked up from germline, CDR1 is SEHNR and CDR2 is FQNEAQ (reference sequence). This CDR3 has 15 residues. CDR3 sequence reads: CASSRTGGRDTEAFF. In nucleotides, the CDR3 is TGTGCCAGCAGCAGGACAGGGGGCCGGGACACTGAAGCTTTCTTT.

The chain joins TRBV4-1 to TRBJ2-7; D perhaps matches TRBD2 (5 bases). The germline V gene has CDR1 MGHRA and CDR2 YSYEKL. The germline V and J ends were trimmed by 4 bases and 6 bases, with 13 bases remaining between them. This CDR3 contains 13 residues. The CDR3 DNA follows: TGCGCCAGCAGCCCTCGGGAAGCGTCCGAGCAGTACTTC. It is translated as CASSPREASEQYF.

The chain combines TRBV19 with TRBJ1-6; 7 bases line up with TRBD1. Germline CDR1 reads LNHDA; CDR2 reads SQIVND (reference sequence). V shed 5 bases, J shed 4 bases, and the junction held 11 bases outside the gene matches. The CDR3 runs 17 residues. The CDR3 nucleotides are TGTGCCAGTAGTCTACCAAGCCCGGGACAGTATAATTCACCCCTCCACTTT. This sequence encodes CASSLPSPGQYNSPLHF.